This is a list of T cell receptor beta chains from one sample in a study of response to subunit inactivated influenza vaccine. TCRdb recomputed calls from the RT-PCR reads with MiXCR, one row per CDR3 protein. The sample yields around 790,000 distinct CDR3 sequences, around 20% seen once. Source: PBMCs from blood, taken roughly 5 days after vaccination. The receptors were sampled from a man aged 50-60 years who received an inactivated influenza vaccine. Each CDR3 is given with its conserved first and last residue. A D gene is named only where the DNA matches it firmly. Size is omitted from some rows. Given values are once, few, many or a class for expanded clones.

J,length,V,D,size,DNA,CDR3
TRBJ2-7,14,TRBV28,-,few,TGTGCCAGCAGTGGTCTAGACAAACCCCACGAGCAGTACTTC,CASSGLDKPHEQYF
TRBJ2-1,17,TRBV11-2,-,-,TGTGCCAGCAGCTTAGTCTCATTCCGGAGCCAGAACAATGAGCAGTTCTTC,CASSLVSFRSQNNEQFF
TRBJ1-2,15,TRBV5-1,-,-,TGCGCCAGCAGCTTAGGACAAGCCCGCGAATATGGCTACACCTTC,CASSLGQAREYGYTF
TRBJ2-3,16,TRBV7-2,-,few,TGTGCCAGCAGCTTAGATGGCGGTTCTAGCACAGATACGCAGTATTTT,CASSLDGGSSTDTQYF
TRBJ2-3,13,TRBV20-1,-,few,TGCAGTGCCACGAGCGAGATCACAGATACGCAGTATTTT,CSATSEITDTQYF
TRBJ2-1,19,TRBV10-3,-,-,TGTGCCATCACCAAGGGCCGCCGAGGTCCCGCGGTCATTCACAATGAGCAGTTCTTC,CAITKGRRGPAVIHNEQFF
TRBJ2-7,15,TRBV11-2,-,-,TGTGCCAGCAGTCGTCAAAAGGGAACCGCCTACGAGCAGTACTTC,CASSRQKGTAYEQYF
TRBJ2-3,16,TRBV21-1,-,-,TGTGCCAGCAGCCCCCCCAGGGGACTAGGAGCAGATACGCAGTATTTT,CASSPPRGLGADTQYF
TRBJ2-5,14,TRBV5-1,-,few,TGCGCCAGCAGCTTGGATTGGGCAGCGGGGACCCAGTACTTC,CASSLDWAAGTQYF
TRBJ2-2,15,TRBV29-1,-,-,TGCAGCGTTGAAGAAGGCAGGGGGGCCACCGGGGAGCTGTTTTTT,CSVEEGRGATGELFF
TRBJ2-1,16,TRBV12-3/TRBV12-4,TRBD2,few,TGTGCCAGCAGTCGTCTAGCGGGGGCCAAAAACAATGAGCAGTTCTTC,CASSRLAGAKNNEQFF
TRBJ1-4,15,TRBV4-1,TRBD1,-,TGCGCCAGCAGGAAAAACAGGGGACCTAATGAAAAACTGTTTTTT,CASRKNRGPNEKLFF
TRBJ1-5,14,TRBV18,TRBD1,-,TGTGCCAGCTCACAGACAGGGCACGATCAGCCCCAGCATTTT,CASSQTGHDQPQHF
TRBJ1-4,15,TRBV5-6,-,few,TGTGCCAGCAGCTGGGGAGACAGTCCTAATGAAAAACTGTTTTTT,CASSWGDSPNEKLFF
TRBJ2-7,15,TRBV4-1,TRBD1,-,TGCGCCAGCAGCCCGGGACAGGCCCGTTTCTACGAGCAGTACTTC,CASSPGQARFYEQYF
TRBJ2-7,13,TRBV7-9,-,few,TGTGCCAGCAGCCGGACCTATATCTCCGAGCAGTACTTC,CASSRTYISEQYF
TRBJ1-6,14,TRBV7-8,TRBD1,few,TGTGCCAGCAGCATGGGACAGAGGAATTCACCCCTCCACTTT,CASSMGQRNSPLHF
TRBJ1-4,16,TRBV12-3/TRBV12-4,-,few,TGTGCCAGCAGCCACGAGGAGACACGGAGTAATGAAAAACTGTTTTTT,CASSHEETRSNEKLFF
TRBJ2-4,14,TRBV20-1,TRBD2,-,TGCAGTACCTCGGGGGGGCTTGCCAAAAACATTCAGTACTTC,CSTSGGLAKNIQYF
TRBJ2-7,13,TRBV12-3/TRBV12-4,-,-,TGTGCCAGCAGTTTGGTGTTTGGCTACGAGCAGTACTTC,CASSLVFGYEQYF
TRBJ2-3,16,TRBV5-1,TRBD1,-,TGCGCCAGCAGCTGGTTCGGGACAGGGGGCACAGATACGCAGTATTTT,CASSWFGTGGTDTQYF
TRBJ1-5,14,TRBV29-1,TRBD1,few,TGCAGCGTGTCGGGACAGGAGGGCAATCAGCCCCAGCATTTT,CSVSGQEGNQPQHF